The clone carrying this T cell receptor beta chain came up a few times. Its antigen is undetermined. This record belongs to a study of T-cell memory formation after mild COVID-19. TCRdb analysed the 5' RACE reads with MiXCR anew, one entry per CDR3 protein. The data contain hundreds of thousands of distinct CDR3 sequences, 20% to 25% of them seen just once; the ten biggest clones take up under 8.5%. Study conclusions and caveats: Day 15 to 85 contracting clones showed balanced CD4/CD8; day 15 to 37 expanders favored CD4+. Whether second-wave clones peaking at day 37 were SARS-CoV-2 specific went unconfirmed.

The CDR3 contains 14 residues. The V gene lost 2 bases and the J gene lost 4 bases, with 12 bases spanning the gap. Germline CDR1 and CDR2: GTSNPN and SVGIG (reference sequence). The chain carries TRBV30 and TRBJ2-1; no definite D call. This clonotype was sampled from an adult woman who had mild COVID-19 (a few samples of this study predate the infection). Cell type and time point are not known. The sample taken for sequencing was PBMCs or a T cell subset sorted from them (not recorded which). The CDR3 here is CAWSRRAKYNEQFF. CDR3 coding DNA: TGTGCCTGGAGTAGGAGAGCAAAATACAATGAGCAGTTCTTC.